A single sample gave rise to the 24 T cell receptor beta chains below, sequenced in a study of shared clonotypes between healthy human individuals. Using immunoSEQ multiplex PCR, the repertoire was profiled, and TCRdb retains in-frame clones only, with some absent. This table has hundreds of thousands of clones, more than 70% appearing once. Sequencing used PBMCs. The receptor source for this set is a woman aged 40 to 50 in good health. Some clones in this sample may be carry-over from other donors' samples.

The DNA for the CDR3 is TGTGCCAGCAGAGTTAGCGGGCCACTTTACAATGAGCAGTTCTTC. Its protein is CASRVSGPLYNEQFF. This sequence joins TRBV6-5 and TRBJ2-1; 7 bases align to TRBD2. The CDR3 is 15 residues long. The V segment lost 6 bases and the J segment 4 bases; nucleotides outside the gene matches: 9. CDR1 and CDR2 from the germline V gene are MNHEY and SVGAGI.

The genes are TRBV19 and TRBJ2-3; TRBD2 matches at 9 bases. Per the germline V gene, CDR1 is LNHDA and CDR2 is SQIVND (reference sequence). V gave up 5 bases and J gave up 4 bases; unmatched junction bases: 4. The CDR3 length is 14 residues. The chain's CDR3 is CASSSSGIPDTQYF. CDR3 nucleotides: TGTGCCAGTAGTTCTAGCGGGATTCCAGATACGCAGTATTTT.

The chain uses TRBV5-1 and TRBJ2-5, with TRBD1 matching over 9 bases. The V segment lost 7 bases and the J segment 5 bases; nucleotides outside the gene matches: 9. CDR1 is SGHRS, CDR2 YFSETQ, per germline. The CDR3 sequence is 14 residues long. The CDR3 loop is CASRKQGARETQYF. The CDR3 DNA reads TGCGCCAGCCGGAAACAGGGGGCGCGGGAGACCCAGTACTTC.

DNA for the CDR3: TGTGCCAGCACCCCATTAAATACAGGGGACGAGCAGTACTTC. Translating gives CASTPLNTGDEQYF. The chain recombines TRBV14 with TRBJ2-7; 7 bases align to TRBD1. The ends lost 7 bases at V and 5 bases at J; junction bases unmatched: 11. The CDR3 covers 14 residues. Germline V gene sequence: CDR1 SGHDN, CDR2 FVKESK.

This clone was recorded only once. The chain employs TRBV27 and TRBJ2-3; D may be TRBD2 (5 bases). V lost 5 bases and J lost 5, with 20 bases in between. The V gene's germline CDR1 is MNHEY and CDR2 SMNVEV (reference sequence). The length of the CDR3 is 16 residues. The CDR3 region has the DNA TGTGCCAGCAGTAGCTTGGTCAGTCGAGGGTTAGATACGCAGTATTTT. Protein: CASSSLVSRGLDTQYF.

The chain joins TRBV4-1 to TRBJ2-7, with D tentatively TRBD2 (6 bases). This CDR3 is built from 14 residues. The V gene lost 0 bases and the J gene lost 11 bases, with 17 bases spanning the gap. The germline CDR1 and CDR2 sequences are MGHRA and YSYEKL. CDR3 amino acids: CASSQDLMGGKEYF. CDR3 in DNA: TGCGCCAGCAGCCAAGATCTCATGGGCGGGAAGGAGTACTTC.

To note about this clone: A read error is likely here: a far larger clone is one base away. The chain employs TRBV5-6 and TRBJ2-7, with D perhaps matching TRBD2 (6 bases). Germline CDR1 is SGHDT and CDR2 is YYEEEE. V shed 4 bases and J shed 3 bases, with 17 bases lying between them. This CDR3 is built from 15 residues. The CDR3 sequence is CASSIIAASFYEQYF. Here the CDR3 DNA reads TGTGCCAGCAGCATAATAGCGGCCTCCTTCTACGAGCAGTACTTC.

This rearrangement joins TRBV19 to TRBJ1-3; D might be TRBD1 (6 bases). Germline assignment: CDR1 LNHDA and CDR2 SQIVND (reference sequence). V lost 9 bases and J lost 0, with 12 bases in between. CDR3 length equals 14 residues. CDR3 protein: CASATGSSGNTIYF. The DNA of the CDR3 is TGTGCCAGCGCAACAGGGAGCTCTGGAAACACCATATATTTT.

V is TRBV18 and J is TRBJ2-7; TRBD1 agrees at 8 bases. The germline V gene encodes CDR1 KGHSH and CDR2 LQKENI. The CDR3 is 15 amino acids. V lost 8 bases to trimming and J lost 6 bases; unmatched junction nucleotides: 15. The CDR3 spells CASQATGTGRGEQYF. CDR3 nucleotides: TGTGCCAGCCAAGCCACCGGGACAGGCAGGGGCGAGCAGTACTTC.

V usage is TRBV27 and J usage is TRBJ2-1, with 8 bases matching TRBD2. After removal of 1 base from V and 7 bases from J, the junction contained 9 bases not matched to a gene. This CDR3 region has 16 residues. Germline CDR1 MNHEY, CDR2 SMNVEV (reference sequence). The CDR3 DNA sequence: TGTGCCAGCAGTTTATTCTCGGGAGGGCCGGAGAATGAGCAGTTCTTC. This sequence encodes CASSLFSGGPENEQFF.

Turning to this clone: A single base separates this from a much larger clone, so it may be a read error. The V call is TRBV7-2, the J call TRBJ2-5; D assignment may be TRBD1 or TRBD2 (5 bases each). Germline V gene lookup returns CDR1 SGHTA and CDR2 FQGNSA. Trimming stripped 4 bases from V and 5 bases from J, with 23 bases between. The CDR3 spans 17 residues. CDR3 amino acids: CASSYTGTLLPGETQYF. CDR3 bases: TGTGCCAGCAGCTACACCGGGACCCTATTACCCGGGGAGACCCAGTACTTC.

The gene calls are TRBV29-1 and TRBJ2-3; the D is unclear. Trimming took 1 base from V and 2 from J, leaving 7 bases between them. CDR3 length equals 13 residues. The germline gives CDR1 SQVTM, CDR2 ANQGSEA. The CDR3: CSVEVGNTDTQYF. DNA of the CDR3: TGCAGCGTTGAAGTGGGCAACACAGATACGCAGTATTTT.

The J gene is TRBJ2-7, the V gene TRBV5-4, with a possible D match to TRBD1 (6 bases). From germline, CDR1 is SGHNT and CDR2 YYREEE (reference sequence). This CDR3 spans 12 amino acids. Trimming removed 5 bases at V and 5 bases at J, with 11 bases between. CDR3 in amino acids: CASRYGQNEQYF. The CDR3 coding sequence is TGTGCCAGCAGATACGGACAGAACGAGCAGTACTTC.

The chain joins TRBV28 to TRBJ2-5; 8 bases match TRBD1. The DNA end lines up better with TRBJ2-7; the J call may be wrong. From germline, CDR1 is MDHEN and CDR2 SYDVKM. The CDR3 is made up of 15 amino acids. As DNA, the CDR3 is TGTGCCAGCAGTGCCCGACAGGGGCGCTCCTACGAGCAGTACTTC. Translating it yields CASSARQGRSYEQYF.

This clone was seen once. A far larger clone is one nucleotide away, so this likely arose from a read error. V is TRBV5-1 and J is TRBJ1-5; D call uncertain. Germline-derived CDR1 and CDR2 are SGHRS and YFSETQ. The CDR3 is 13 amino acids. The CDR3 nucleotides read TGCGCCAGCGGCTTGGCGCGGGGTCAGCCCCAGCATTTT. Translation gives CASGLARGQPQHF. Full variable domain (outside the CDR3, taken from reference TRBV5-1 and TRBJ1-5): KAGVTQTPRYLIKTRGQQVTLSCSPISGHRSVSWYQQTPGQGLQFLFEYFSETQRNKGNFPGRFSGRQFSNSRSEMNVSTLELGDSALYLCASGLARGQPQHFGDGTRLSIL.

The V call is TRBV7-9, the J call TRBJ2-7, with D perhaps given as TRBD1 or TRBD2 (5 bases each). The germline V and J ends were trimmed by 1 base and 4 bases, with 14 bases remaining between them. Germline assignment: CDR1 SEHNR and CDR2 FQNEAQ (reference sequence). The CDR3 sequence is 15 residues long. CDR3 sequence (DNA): TGTGCCAGCAGCTTAGGGGACGGTGGGGTTTACGAGCAGTACTTC. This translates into CASSLGDGGVYEQYF.

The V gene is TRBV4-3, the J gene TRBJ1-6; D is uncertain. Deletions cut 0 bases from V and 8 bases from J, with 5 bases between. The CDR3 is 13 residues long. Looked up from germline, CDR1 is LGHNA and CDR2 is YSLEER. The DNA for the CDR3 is TGCGCCAGCAGCCAAGATCGTGATTCACCCCTCCACTTT. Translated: CASSQDRDSPLHF.

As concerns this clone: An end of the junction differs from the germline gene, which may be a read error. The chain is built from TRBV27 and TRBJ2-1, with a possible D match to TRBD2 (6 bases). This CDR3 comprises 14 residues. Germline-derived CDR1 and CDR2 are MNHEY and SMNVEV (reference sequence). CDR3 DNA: TGTGCCAGCAGTTTTGGAGGGGCCTACAGTGAGCAGTTCTTC. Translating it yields CASSFGGAYSEQFF.

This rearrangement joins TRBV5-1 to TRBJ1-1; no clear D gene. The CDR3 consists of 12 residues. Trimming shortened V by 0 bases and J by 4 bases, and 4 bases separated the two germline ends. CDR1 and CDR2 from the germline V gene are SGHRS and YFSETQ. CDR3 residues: CASSLDLTEAFF. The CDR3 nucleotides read TGCGCCAGCAGCTTGGATCTCACTGAAGCTTTCTTT. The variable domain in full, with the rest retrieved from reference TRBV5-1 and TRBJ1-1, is KAGVTQTPRYLIKTRGQQVTLSCSPISGHRSVSWYQQTPGQGLQFLFEYFSETQRNKGNFPGRFSGRQFSNSRSEMNVSTLELGDSALYLCASSLDLTEAFFGQGTRLTVV.

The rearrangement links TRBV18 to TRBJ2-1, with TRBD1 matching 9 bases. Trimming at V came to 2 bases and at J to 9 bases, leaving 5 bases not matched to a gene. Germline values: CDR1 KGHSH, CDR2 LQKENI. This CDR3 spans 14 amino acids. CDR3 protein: CASSPGLDRGEQFF. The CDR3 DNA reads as TGTGCCAGCTCACCAGGCCTGGACAGGGGTGAGCAGTTCTTC. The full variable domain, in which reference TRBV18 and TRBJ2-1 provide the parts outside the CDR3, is NAGVMQNPRHLVRRRGQEARLRCSPMKGHSHVYWYRQLPEEGLKFMVYLQKENIIDESGMPKERFSAEFPKEGPSILRIQQVVRGDSAAYFCASSPGLDRGEQFFGPGTRLTVL.

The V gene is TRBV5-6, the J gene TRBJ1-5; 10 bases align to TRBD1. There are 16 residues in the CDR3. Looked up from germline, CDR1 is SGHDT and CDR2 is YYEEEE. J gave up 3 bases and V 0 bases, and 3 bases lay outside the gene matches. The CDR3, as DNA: TGTGCCAGCAGCTTGGGCGGGACAGGGGTCAATCAGCCCCAGCATTTT. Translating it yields CASSLGGTGVNQPQHF.

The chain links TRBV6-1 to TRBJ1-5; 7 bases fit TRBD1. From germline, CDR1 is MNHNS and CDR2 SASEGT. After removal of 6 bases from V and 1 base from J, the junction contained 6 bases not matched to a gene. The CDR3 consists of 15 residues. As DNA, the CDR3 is TGTGCCAGCAGCGAGGACAGGTCAAGCAATCAGCCCCAGCATTTT. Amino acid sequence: CASSEDRSSNQPQHF.

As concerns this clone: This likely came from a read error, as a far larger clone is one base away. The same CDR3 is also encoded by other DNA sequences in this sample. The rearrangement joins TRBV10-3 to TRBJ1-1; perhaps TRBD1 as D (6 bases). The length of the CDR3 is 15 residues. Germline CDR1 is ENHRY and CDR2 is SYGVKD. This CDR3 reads CAISESIQGGTEAFF. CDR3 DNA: TGTGCCATCAGTGAGTCAATACAGGGAGGGACTGAAGCCTTCTTT.

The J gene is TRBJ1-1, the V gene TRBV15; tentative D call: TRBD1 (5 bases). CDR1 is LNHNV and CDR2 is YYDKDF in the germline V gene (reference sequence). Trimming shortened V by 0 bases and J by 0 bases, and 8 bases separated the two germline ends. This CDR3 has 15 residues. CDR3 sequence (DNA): TGTGCCACCAGCAGAGATCAGGGTGTGAACACTGAAGCTTTCTTT. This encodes CATSRDQGVNTEAFF.